Each of the 16 T cell receptor beta chains below was sequenced from the same sample in a study of PD-1 blockade in classical Hodgkin lymphoma. Using immunoSEQ multiplex PCR, the repertoire was profiled, and TCRdb retains in-frame clones only, with some absent. The sample shows approximately 15,000 clones, about four fifths of them seen only once. Each patient relapsed following autologous stem cell transplantation, and prior brentuximab vedotin exposure differed. The specimen comprised peripheral blood mononuclear cells (PBMCs), sampled at baseline. These receptors originate from a human donor with classical Hodgkin lymphoma.

J is TRBJ2-2 and V is TRBV5-4; 13 bases match TRBD2. The V gene's germline CDR1 is SGHNT and CDR2 YYREEE (reference sequence). The CDR3 has 17 residues. With V trimmed by 4 bases and J by 6 bases, 9 bases remained unmatched. CDR3 sequence (DNA): TGTGCCAGCAGCCCAGTCGTCGGACTAGCGGGAGCCGGGGAGCTGTTTTTT. It codes for CASSPVVGLAGAGELFF.

The chain joins TRBV5-1 to TRBJ2-3, with unresolved D. Germline assignment: CDR1 SGHRS and CDR2 YFSETQ. The CDR3 loop spans 17 amino acids. V lost 3 bases and J lost 0, with 17 bases in between. The CDR3 nucleotides are TGCGCCAGCAGCTCGGGCAGAGAAACAGCTAGCACAGATACGCAGTATTTT. Its translation is CASSSGRETASTDTQYF.

The chain has TRBV14 and TRBJ2-1, with unresolved D. CDR3 length: 13 amino acids. Trimming removed 1 base from V and 10 bases from J, with 11 bases in between. The germline V gene encodes CDR1 SGHDN and CDR2 FVKESK. This chain's CDR3 is CASSQGTHSEQFF. The DNA for the CDR3 is TGTGCCAGCAGCCAAGGAACCCACTCCGAGCAGTTCTTC.

The rearrangement links TRBV11-2 to TRBJ2-7; no reliable D call. Looked up from germline, CDR1 is SGHAT and CDR2 is FQNNGV. Between the trimmed V and J ends, which lost 1 base and 0 bases, there was a span of 7 bases. The CDR3 contains 14 residues. CDR3 DNA sequence: TGTGCCAGCAGCTTAGGCCGCCGCTCCTACGAGCAGTACTTC. Its translation is CASSLGRRSYEQYF.

This sequence joins TRBV5-5 and TRBJ1-1; 7 bases agree with TRBD1. CDR1 SGHKS and CDR2 YYEKEE come from the germline V gene (reference sequence). There are 14 residues in the CDR3. Trimming removed 4 bases from V and 3 bases from J; junction bases left unmatched: 6. The CDR3 here is CASSTGDWDTEAFF. The CDR3 DNA sequence: TGTGCCAGCAGCACAGGGGATTGGGACACTGAAGCTTTCTTT.

The chain recombines TRBV2 with TRBJ1-1; D remains ambiguous. V lost 5 bases and J lost 4, with 8 bases in between. The germline gives CDR1 SNHLY, CDR2 FYNNEI. CDR3 length equals 12 residues. The CDR3 sequence: CASSRTGTEAFF. The DNA of the CDR3 is TGTGCCAGCAGTCGTACGGGCACTGAAGCTTTCTTT.

This rearrangement joins TRBV5-6 to TRBJ1-3, with a possible D match to TRBD1 (6 bases). Trimming shortened V by 2 bases and J by 0 bases, and 12 bases separated the two germline ends. This CDR3 is 16 amino acids long. The V gene's germline CDR1 is SGHDT and CDR2 YYEEEE. CDR3 DNA sequence: TGTGCCAGCAGCTTACCCCGGGACAACTCTGGAAACACCATATATTTT. This sequence encodes CASSLPRDNSGNTIYF. Combining the CDR3 with reference TRBV5-6 and TRBJ1-3 gives the whole variable domain DAGVTQSPTHLIKTRGQQVTLRCSPKSGHDTVSWYQQALGQGPQFIFQYYEEEERQRGNFPDRFSGHQFPNYSSELNVNALLLGDSALYLCASSLPRDNSGNTIYFGEGSWLTVV.

The chain recombines TRBV10-3 with TRBJ2-6; D may match TRBD1 or TRBD2 (5 bases each). Deletions cut 4 bases from V and 4 bases from J, with 11 bases between. Germline CDR1 reads ENHRY; CDR2 reads SYGVKD. This CDR3 comprises 15 residues. CDR3 in DNA: TGTGCCATCAGTGGTGGGGGTTTGGGGGCCAACGTCCTGACTTTC. Its translation: CAISGGGLGANVLTF.

The chain carries TRBV10-3 and TRBJ2-2; D is tentatively TRBD1 or TRBD2 (5 bases each). In germline, CDR1 is ENHRY, CDR2 SYGVKD. The CDR3 is 15 residues long. V was pared by 11 bases and J by 1 base, with 17 bases between. In nucleotides, the CDR3 is TGTGCCGCGAACCGGGACCCCGGGAACACCGGGGAGCTGTTTTTT. Protein sequence: CAANRDPGNTGELFF.

This clone has just one count. The chain is built from TRBV19 and TRBJ2-2, with a tentative D call TRBD1 (6 bases). Trimming removed 2 bases from V and 3 bases from J, with 10 bases in between. The CDR3 extends over 15 amino acids. CDR1 is LNHDA, CDR2 SQIVND, per germline (reference sequence). The CDR3 sequence: CASSITGYYTGELFF. DNA of the CDR3: TGTGCCAGTAGTATAACAGGGTACTACACCGGGGAGCTGTTTTTT.

This chain connects TRBV7-9 to TRBJ1-6; D unresolved. CDR3 size: 15 residues. Per germline, CDR1 SEHNR and CDR2 FQNEAQ (reference sequence). The ends were cut back, 5 bases at V and 10 bases at J, with 18 bases in the middle. The CDR3 nucleotides read TGTGCCAGCAGCCGTAGCTTCGACCGAGGGTCACCCCTCCACTTT. Amino acid sequence: CASSRSFDRGSPLHF.

V is TRBV19 and J is TRBJ1-2, with a possible D match to TRBD1 (5 bases). V dropped 1 base and J dropped 3 bases, with 12 bases sitting between them. Germline CDR1 reads LNHDA; CDR2 reads SQIVND (reference sequence). This CDR3 region has 15 residues. The CDR3 coding sequence is TGTGCCAGTAGTATAGTAGAGGGGCGGGACTATGGCTACACCTTC. Translating gives CASSIVEGRDYGYTF.

This rearrangement joins TRBV7-9 to TRBJ2-7; TRBD1 might be the D (5 bases). With 5 bases removed from V and 2 bases from J, the gap between germline ends came to 16 bases. Looked up from germline, CDR1 is SEHNR and CDR2 is FQNEAQ (reference sequence). The CDR3 is 15 amino acids. Written as DNA, the CDR3 is TGTGCCAGCAGCCAGGGTCAGGGATACACCTACGAGCAGTACTTC. Translating gives CASSQGQGYTYEQYF.

This chain links TRBV5-1 with TRBJ1-1; tentative D call: TRBD1 (5 bases). The ends were cut back, 0 bases at V and 1 base at J, with 10 bases in the middle. The germline CDR1 and CDR2 sequences are SGHRS and YFSETQ. The CDR3 totals 15 residues. CDR3 amino acids: CASSLVWGGNTEAFF. CDR3 in DNA: TGCGCCAGCAGCTTGGTGTGGGGCGGGAACACTGAAGCTTTCTTT.

The rearrangement uses TRBV6-1 and TRBJ1-4; D gene uncertain. V was clipped by 5 bases and J by 5 bases, with 15 bases between them. CDR3 length: 15 amino acids. The germline gives CDR1 MNHNS, CDR2 SASEGT. CDR3 sequence reads: CASSSQGGRNEKLFF. The CDR3 bases are TGTGCCAGCAGTTCCCAAGGAGGGCGCAATGAAAAACTGTTTTTT.

This clone showed up just once. The V gene is TRBV2, the J gene TRBJ1-1, with 7 bases identical to TRBD1. Unmatched junction bases numbered 6, after V lost 8 bases and J lost 3 bases. CDR1 is SNHLY and CDR2 is FYNNEI in the germline V gene. The CDR3 consists of 13 residues. CDR3: CASAGTDHTEAFF. CDR3 bases: TGTGCCAGCGCCGGGACAGACCACACTGAAGCTTTCTTT.